This TCR beta chain was documented in a study of vaccination effects on CD4 cells after COVID-19. Notes on the study in general: In the study, convalescent patients were few, and early post-infection timepoints were absent. At late timepoints after vaccination, vaccine- and infection-induced clones shrank markedly.

This clone was found a few times. As yet, its antigen is unknown. Upon completion of more than 9 days in culture, CD4+ T cells were isolated. The repertoire was sequenced with immunoSEQ multiplex PCR; TCRdb's copy has only in-frame clones and lacks some. The table lists some 63,000 clones, about two thirds of them singletons. Germline V gene data show CDR1 as SGHRS and CDR2 as YFSETQ. V lost 6 bases, J lost 0 bases, and 10 bases lay in between. The CDR3 is made up of 14 amino acids. The clonotype was recovered from a human donor who had a prior SARS-CoV-2 infection. This sequence joins TRBV5-1 and TRBJ1-3, with D unclear. The source was CD4+ T cells from PBMCs cultured without peptide, collected before COVID-19 vaccination. CDR3 sequence: CASKVAGSGNTIYF. CDR3 in DNA: TGCGCCAGCAAGGTGGCCGGCTCTGGAAACACCATATATTTT.